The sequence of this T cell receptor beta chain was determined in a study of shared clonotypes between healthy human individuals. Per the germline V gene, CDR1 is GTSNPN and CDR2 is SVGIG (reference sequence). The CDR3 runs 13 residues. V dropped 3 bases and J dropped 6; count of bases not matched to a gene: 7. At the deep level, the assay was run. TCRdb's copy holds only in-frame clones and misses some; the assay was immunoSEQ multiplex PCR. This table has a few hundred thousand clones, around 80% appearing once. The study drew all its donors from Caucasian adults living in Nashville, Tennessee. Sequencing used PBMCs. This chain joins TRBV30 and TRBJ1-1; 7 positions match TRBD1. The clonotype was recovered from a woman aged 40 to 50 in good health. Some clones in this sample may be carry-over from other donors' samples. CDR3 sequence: CAWRHRQGAEAFF. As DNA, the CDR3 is TGTGCCTGGAGACACAGACAGGGTGCTGAAGCTTTCTTT. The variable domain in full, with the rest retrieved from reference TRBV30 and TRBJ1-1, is SQTIHQWPATLVQPVGSPLSLECTVEGTSNPNLYWYRQAAGRGLQLLFYSVGIGQISSEVPQNLSASRPQDRQFILSSKKLLLSDSGFYLCAWRHRQGAEAFFGQGTRLTVV.